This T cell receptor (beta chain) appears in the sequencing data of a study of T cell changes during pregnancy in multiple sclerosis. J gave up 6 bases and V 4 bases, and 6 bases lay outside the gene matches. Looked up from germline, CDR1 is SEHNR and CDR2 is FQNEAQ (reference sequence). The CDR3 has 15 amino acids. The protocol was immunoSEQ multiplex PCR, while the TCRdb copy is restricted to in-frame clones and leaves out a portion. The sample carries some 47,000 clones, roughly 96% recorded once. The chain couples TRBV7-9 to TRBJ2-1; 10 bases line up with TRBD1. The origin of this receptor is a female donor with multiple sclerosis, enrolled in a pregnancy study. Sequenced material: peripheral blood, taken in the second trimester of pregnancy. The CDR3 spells CASSYPGQGINEQFF. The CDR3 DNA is TGTGCCAGCAGCTATCCGGGACAGGGGATCAATGAGCAGTTCTTC.